This record covers a single T cell receptor (beta chain). Its antigen is undetermined. CDR3 length: 13 residues. Looked up from germline, CDR1 is MNHEY and CDR2 is SMNVEV (reference sequence). V lost 5 bases and J lost 5, with 12 bases in between. The sort gate was single viable CD3+CD4+CD8-CD45RO+ cells for memory CD4+ T cells. After thawing, CD4+ T cells were positively selected. The record originates from a study of memory CD4+ T cells and cytomegalovirus serostatus. Original methodology: Out-of-frame sequences were removed, leaving a few million distinct TCRbeta sequences. Assay: immunoSEQ multiplex PCR; the TCRdb copy retains only in-frame clones and omits some. V, J and clone size are those of that table, while D and trimming were read from the DNA. Among 75,000 to 90,000 clones, 65% to 85% were seen once, and the ten largest hold around 0.84%. The study, taken as a whole, reports: Median bootstrapped AUC for CMV status was approximately 0.96 originally, 0.9 to 0.93 US-trained. Suggested: most of the CMV-linked TCR signature lies in CD4+ memory cells.

The clonotype comes from an adult in good health and CMV-seronegative. Sequencing was done on a sample of memory CD4+ T cells from blood. The rearrangement uses TRBV27 and TRBJ1-2; possibly TRBD1 for D (5 bases). As DNA, the CDR3 is TGTGCCAGCAGTCCGGGGCTTCGGTATGGCTACACCTTC. Translated: CASSPGLRYGYTF.